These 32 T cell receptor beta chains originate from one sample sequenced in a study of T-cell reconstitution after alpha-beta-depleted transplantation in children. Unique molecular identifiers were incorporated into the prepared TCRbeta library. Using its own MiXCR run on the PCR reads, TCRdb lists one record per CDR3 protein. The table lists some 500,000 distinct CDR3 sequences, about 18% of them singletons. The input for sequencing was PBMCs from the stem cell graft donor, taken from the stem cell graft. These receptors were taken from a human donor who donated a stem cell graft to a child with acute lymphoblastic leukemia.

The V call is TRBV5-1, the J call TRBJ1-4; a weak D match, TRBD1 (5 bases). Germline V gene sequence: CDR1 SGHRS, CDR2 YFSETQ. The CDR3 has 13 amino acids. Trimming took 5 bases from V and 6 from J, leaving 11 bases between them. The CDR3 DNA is TGCGCCAGCAGAACCGGGGACTATGAAAAACTGTTTTTT. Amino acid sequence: CASRTGDYEKLFF.

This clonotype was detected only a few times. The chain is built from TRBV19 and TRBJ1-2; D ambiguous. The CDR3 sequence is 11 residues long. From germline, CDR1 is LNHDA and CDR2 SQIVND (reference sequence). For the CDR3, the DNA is TGTGCGAGCGGGCAGAACTATGGCTACACCTTC. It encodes CASGQNYGYTF.

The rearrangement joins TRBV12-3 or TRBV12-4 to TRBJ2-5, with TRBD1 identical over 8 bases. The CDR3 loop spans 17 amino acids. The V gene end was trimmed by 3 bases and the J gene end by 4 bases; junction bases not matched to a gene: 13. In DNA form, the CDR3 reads TGTGCCAGCAGTTTGGGGACAGGCACCGCAGATTCAGAGACCCAGTACTTC. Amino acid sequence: CASSLGTGTADSETQYF.

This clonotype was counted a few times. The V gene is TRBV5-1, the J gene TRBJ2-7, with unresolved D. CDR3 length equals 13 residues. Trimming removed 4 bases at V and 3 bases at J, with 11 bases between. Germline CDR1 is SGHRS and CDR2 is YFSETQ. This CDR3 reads CASSQLTDYEQYF. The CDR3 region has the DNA TGCGCCAGCAGCCAACTGACGGACTACGAGCAGTACTTC.

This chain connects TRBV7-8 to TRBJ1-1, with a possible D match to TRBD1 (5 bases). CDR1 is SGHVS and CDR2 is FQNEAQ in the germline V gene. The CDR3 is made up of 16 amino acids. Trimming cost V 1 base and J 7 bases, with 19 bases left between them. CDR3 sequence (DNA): TGTGCCAGCAGCTTAGGTCCGGGGGTTAAGAAGGATGAAGCTTTCTTT. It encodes CASSLGPGVKKDEAFF.

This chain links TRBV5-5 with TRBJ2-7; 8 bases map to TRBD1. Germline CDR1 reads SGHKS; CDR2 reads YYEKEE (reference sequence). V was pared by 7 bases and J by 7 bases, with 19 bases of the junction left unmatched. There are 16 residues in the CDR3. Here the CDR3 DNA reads TGTGCCAGCGGAATTAACCAGGGGGCGCTTCTCCGGGAGCAGTACTTC. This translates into CASGINQGALLREQYF.

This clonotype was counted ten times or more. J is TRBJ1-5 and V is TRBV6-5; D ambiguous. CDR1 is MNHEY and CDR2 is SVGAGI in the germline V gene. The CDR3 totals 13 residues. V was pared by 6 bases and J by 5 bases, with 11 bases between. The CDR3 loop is CASSYSRDQPQHF. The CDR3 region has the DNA TGTGCCAGCAGCTACAGCAGAGATCAGCCCCAGCATTTT.

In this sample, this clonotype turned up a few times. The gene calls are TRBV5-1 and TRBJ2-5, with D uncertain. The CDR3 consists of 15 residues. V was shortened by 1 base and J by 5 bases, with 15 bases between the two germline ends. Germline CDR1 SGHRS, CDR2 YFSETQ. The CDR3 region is CASSLSVPRRETQYF. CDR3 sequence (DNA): TGCGCCAGCAGCTTGAGCGTCCCCCGCCGGGAGACCCAGTACTTC.

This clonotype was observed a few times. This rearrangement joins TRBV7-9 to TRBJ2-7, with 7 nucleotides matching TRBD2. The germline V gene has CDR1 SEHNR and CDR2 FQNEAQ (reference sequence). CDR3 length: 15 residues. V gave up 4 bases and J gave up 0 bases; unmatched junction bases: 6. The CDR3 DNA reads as TGTGCCAGCAGCTGGGGACTACCTGTCTCCTACGAGCAGTACTTC. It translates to CASSWGLPVSYEQYF. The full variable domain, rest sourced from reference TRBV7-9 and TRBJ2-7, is DTGVSQNPRHKITKRGQNVTFRCDPISEHNRLYWYRQTLGQGPEFLTYFQNEAQLEKSRLLSDRFSAERPKGSFSTLEIQRTEQGDSAMYLCASSWGLPVSYEQYFGPGTRLTVT.

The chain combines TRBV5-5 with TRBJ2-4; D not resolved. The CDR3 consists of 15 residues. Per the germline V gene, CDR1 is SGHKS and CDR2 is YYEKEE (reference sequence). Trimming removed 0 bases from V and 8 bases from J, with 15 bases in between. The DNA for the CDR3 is TGTGCCAGCAGCTTGGTTCTAGGGATGACGGACATTCAGTACTTC. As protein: CASSLVLGMTDIQYF.

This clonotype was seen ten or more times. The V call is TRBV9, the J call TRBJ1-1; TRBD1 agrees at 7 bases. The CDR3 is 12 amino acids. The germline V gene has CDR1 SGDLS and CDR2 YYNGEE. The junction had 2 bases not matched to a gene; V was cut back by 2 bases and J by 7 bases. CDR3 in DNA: TGTGCCAGCAGCGTGGGGACAGATGAAGCTTTCTTT. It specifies CASSVGTDEAFF.

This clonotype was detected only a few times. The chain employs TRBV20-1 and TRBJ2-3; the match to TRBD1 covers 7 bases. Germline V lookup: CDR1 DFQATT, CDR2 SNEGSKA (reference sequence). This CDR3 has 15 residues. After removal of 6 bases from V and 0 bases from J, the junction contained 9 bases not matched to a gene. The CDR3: CSAITGADSTDTQYF. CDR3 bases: TGCAGTGCGATCACAGGGGCGGACAGCACAGATACGCAGTATTTT.

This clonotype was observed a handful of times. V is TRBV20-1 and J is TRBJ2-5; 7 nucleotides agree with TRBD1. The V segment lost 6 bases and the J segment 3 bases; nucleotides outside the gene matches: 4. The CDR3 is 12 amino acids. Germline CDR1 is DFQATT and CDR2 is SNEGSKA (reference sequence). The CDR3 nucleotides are TGCAGTGCCCGACAGGGTAAAGAGACCCAGTACTTC. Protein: CSARQGKETQYF.

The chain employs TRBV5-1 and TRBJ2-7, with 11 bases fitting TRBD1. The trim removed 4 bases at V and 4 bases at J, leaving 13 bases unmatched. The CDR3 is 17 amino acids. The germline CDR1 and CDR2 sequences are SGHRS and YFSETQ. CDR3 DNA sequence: TGCGCCAGCAGCACATACCATCGGACAGGGGGCGTATACGAGCAGTACTTC. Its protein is CASSTYHRTGGVYEQYF.

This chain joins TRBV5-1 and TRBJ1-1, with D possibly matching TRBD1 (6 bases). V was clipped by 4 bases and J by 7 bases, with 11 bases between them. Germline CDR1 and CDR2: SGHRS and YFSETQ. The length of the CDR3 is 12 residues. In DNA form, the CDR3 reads TGCGCCAGCAGCACAGACAGGCTTGAAGCTTTCTTT. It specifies CASSTDRLEAFF.

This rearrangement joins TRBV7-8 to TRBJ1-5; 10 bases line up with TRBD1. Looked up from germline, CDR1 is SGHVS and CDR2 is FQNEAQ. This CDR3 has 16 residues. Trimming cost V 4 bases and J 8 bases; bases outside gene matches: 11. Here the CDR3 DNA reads TGTGCCAGCAGCTCCCGGGACAGGGGCTTTCAGGAGCCCCAGCATTTT. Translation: CASSSRDRGFQEPQHF.

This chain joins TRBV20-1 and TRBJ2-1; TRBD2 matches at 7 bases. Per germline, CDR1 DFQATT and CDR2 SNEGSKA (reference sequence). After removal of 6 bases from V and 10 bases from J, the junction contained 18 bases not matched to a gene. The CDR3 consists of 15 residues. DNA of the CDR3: TGCAGTGCACCTTCCGTTCTAGCGGCGACTCACGAGCAGTTCTTC. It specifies CSAPSVLAATHEQFF.

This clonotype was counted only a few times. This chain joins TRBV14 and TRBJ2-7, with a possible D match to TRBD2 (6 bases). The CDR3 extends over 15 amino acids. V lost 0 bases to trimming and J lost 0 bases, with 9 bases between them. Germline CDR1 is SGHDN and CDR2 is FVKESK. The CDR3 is CASSQEIGSSYEQYF. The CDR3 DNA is TGTGCCAGCAGCCAAGAAATCGGGAGCTCCTACGAGCAGTACTTC.

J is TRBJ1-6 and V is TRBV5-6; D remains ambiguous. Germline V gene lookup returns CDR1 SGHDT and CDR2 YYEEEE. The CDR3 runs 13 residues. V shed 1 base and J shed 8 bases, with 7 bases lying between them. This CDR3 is CASSLLLDSPLHF. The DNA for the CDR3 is TGTGCCAGCAGCTTGCTATTAGATTCACCCCTCCACTTT.

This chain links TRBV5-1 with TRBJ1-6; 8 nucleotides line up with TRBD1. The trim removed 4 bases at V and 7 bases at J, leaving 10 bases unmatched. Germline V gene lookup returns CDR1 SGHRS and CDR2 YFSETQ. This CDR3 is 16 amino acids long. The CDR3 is CASSQWTGSGNSPLHF. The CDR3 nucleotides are TGCGCCAGCAGCCAATGGACAGGGTCTGGAAATTCACCCCTCCACTTT.

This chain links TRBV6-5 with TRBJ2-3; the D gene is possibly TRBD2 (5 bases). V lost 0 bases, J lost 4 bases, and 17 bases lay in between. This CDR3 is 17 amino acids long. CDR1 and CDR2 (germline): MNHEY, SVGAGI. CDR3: CASSYSLAGLNADTQYF. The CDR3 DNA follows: TGTGCCAGCAGTTACTCCCTCGCGGGTCTAAACGCAGATACGCAGTATTTT.

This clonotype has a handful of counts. CDR3 loop: CATSDPIAGGFNEQFF. For the CDR3, the DNA is TGTGCCACCAGTGACCCTATAGCGGGAGGTTTCAATGAGCAGTTCTTC. The chain couples TRBV24-1 to TRBJ2-1, with 10 nucleotides matching TRBD2. The CDR3 contains 16 residues. The J segment lost 6 bases and the V segment lost 4 bases, leaving 8 bases of the junction unmatched. Germline values: CDR1 KGHDR, CDR2 SFDVKD.

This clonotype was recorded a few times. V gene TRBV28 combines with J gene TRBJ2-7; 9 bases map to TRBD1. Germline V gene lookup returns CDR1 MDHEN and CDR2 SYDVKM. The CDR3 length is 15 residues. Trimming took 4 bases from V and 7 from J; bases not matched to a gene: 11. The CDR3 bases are TGTGCCAGCAGTTATTCCGGGACAGGGAGGCGAGAGCAGTACTTC. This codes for CASSYSGTGRREQYF. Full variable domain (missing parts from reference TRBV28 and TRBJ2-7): DVKVTQSSRYLVKRTGEKVFLECVQDMDHENMFWYRQDPGLGLRLIYFSYDVKMKEKGDIPEGYSVSREKKERFSLILESASTNQTSMYLCASSYSGTGRREQYFGPGTRLTVT.

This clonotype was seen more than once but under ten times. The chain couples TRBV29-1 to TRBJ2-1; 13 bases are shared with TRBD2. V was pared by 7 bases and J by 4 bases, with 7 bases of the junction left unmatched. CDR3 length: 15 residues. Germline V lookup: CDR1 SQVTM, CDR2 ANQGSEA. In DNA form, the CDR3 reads TGCAGCGGCGGGACTAGCGGGAAACCATACAATGAGCAGTTCTTC. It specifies CSGGTSGKPYNEQFF.

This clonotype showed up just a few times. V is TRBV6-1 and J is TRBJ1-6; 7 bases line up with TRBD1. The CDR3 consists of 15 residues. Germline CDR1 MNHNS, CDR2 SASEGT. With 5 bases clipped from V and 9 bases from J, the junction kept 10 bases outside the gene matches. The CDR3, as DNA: TGTGCCAGCAGTCCCGAGGGACAGCGGATTTCACCCCTCCACTTT. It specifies CASSPEGQRISPLHF.

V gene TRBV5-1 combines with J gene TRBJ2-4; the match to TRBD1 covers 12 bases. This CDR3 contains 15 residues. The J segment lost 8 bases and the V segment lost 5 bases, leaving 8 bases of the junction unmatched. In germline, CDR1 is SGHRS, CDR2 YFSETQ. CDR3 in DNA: TGCGCCAGCAGTCTGGGACAGGGGGCTATAGACATTCAGTACTTC. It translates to CASSLGQGAIDIQYF.

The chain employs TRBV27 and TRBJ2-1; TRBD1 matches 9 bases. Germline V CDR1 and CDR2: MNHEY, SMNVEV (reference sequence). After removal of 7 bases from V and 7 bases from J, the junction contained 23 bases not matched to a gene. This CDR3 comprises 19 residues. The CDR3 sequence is CASNPPGQGSKGNRNEQFF. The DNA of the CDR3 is TGTGCCAGCAACCCTCCGGGACAGGGTTCTAAAGGAAACAGAAATGAGCAGTTCTTC.

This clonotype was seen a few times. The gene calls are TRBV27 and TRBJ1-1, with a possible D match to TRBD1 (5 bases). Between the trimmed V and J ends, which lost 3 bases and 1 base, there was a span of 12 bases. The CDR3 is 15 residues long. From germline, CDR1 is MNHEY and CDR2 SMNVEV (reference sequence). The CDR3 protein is CASSFRIGGNTEAFF. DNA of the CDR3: TGTGCCAGCAGTTTTCGGATTGGGGGGAACACTGAAGCTTTCTTT.

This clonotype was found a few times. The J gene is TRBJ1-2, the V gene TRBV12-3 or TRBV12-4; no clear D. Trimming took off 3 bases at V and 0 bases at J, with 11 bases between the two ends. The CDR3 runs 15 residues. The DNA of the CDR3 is TGTGCCAGCAGTTTCGCGGGCACGACTAACTATGGCTACACCTTC. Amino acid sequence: CASSFAGTTNYGYTF.

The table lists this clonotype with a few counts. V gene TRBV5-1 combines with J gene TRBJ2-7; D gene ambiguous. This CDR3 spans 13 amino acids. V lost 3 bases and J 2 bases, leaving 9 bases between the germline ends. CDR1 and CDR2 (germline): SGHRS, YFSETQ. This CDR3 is CASSSDVTYEQYF. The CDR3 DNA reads TGCGCCAGCAGCTCAGACGTCACCTACGAGCAGTACTTC.

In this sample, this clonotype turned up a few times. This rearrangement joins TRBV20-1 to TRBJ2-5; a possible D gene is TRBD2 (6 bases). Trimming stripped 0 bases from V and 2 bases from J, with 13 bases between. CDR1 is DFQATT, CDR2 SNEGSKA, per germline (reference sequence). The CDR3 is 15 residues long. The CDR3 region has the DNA TGCAGTGCTAGAGACGGCGGAGCGGGTCAAGAGACCCAGTACTTC. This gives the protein CSARDGGAGQETQYF.

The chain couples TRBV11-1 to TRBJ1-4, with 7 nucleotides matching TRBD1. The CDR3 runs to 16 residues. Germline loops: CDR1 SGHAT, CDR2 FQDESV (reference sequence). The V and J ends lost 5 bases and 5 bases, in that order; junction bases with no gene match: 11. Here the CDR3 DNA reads TGTGCCAGCAGCCGAGGTTCCGGGACAGCAAATGAAAAACTGTTTTTT. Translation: CASSRGSGTANEKLFF. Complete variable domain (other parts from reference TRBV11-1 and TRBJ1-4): EAEVAQSPRYKITEKSQAVAFWCDPISGHATLYWYRQILGQGPELLVQFQDESVVDDSQLPKDRFSAERLKGVDSTLKIQPAELGDSAMYLCASSRGSGTANEKLFFGSGTQLSVL.